This is a list of T cell receptor beta chains from one sample in a study of T cell responses to AZD1222 COVID-19 vaccine. Repertoires were generated with immunoSEQ multiplex PCR, while TCRdb's copy carries only in-frame clones and drops some. The sample lists some 74,000 clones, roughly 85% occurring once. Sequences were derived from peripheral blood, sampled 28 days after the second AZD1222 dose. The receptor source for this set is an adult who received the AZD1222 COVID-19 vaccine. Both conserved end residues are part of each CDR3. The D gene is left open where the match is weak. The size field is filled for only some rows; it gives once, few, many or a size class.

>.|TRBV5-1|TRBJ2-1|.
CASSFDGSSYNEQFF
TGCGCCAGCAGCTTCGACGGCAGCTCCTACAATGAGCAGTTCTTC
>.|TRBV30|TRBJ1-5|.
CAWSVYTYSGSGGGNQPQHF
TGTGCCTGGAGTGTTTATACATATTCGGGGTCGGGTGGTGGCAATCAGCCCCAGCATTTT
>.|TRBV12-3/TRBV12-4|TRBJ1-1|.
CASSPSGEDRAFF
TGTGCCAGCAGCCCCTCCGGGGAGGATCGGGCTTTCTTT
>.|TRBV6-1|TRBJ1-3|.
CASSVVGSSSGNTIYF
TGTGCCAGCAGTGTTGTTGGCAGCAGCTCTGGAAACACCATATATTTT
>.|TRBV29-1|TRBJ2-5|TRBD2
CSALAGDETQYF
TGCAGCGCACTAGCGGGAGACGAGACCCAGTACTTC
>.|TRBV6-5|TRBJ1-2|.
CASHSGSLNYGYTF
TGTGCCAGTCACTCCGGTTCCCTTAACTATGGCTACACCTTC
>.|TRBV18|TRBJ1-1|TRBD1
CASSPRDRGRVITEAFF
TGTGCCAGCTCACCCCGGGACAGGGGGCGGGTGATTACTGAAGCTTTCTTT
>.|TRBV28|TRBJ1-2|.
CASSTDIHGYTF
TGTGCCAGCAGTACGGACATCCATGGCTACACCTTC
>.|TRBV7-8|TRBJ1-5|TRBD1
CASSLQDRVDQPQHF
TGTGCCAGCAGCTTACAAGACAGGGTGGATCAGCCCCAGCATTTT
>.|TRBV7-9|TRBJ1-2|.
CASSKVSQGNYGYTF
TGTGCCAGCAGCAAGGTGTCCCAGGGCAACTATGGCTACACCTTC
>.|TRBV4-3|TRBJ1-6|.
CASSQEESGVSPLHF
TGCGCCAGCAGCCAAGAAGAGTCAGGGGTGTCACCCCTCCACTTT
>.|TRBV5-1|TRBJ2-3|.
CASSPGSRNTQYF
TGCGCCAGCAGCCCCGGGAGCAGGAATACGCAGTATTTT
>.|TRBV19|TRBJ1-1|.
CATRAPGWWAFF
TGTGCCACCCGCGCCCCGGGCTGGTGGGCTTTCTTT
>.|TRBV7-2|TRBJ2-5|.
CASSLAVREETQYF
TGTGCCAGCAGCTTAGCGGTCCGCGAAGAGACCCAGTACTTC
>once|TRBV20-1|TRBJ2-4|TRBD2
CRATSGRFQYF
TGCAGGGCGACTAGCGGGAGGTTTCAGTACTTC